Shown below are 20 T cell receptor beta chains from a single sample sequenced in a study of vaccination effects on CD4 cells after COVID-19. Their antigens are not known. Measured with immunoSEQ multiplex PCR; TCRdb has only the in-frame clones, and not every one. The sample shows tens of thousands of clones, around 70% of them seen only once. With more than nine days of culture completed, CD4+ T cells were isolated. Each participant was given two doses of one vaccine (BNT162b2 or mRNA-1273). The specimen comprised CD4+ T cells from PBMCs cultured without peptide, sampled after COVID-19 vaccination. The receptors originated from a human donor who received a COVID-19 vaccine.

The CDR3 is CASSLGLAGEQYF. In DNA form, the CDR3 reads TGTGCCAGCAGCTTAGGGCTAGCGGGCGAGCAGTACTTC. The chain carries TRBV11-2 and TRBJ2-7, with 8 bases identical to TRBD2. The junction had 2 bases not matched to a gene; V was cut back by 1 base and J by 6 bases. Germline V gene lookup returns CDR1 SGHAT and CDR2 FQNNGV. The CDR3 is made up of 13 amino acids.

CDR3 DNA sequence: TGTGCCAGCAGCCAAGACGAGGGGACACAGCCCCAGCATTTT. Residues: CASSQDEGTQPQHF. The chain employs TRBV4-2 and TRBJ1-5, with D possibly matching TRBD1 (6 bases). Trimming removed 0 bases from V and 7 bases from J, with 10 bases in between. CDR1 is LGHNA and CDR2 is YNFKEQ in the germline V gene. The CDR3 length is 14 residues.

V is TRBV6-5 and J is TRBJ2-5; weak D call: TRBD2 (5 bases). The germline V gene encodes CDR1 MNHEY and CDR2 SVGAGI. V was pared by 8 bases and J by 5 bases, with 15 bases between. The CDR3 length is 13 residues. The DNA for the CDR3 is TGTGCCAGCGGCGGACGGGATGGCGAGACCCAGTACTTC. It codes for CASGGRDGETQYF.

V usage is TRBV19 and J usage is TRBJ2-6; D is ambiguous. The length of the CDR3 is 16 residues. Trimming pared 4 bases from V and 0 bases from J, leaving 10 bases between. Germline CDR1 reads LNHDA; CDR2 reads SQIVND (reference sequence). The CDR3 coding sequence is TGTGCCAGTAGTAGTGTTCAGATCTCTGGGGCCAACGTCCTGACTTTC. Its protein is CASSSVQISGANVLTF.

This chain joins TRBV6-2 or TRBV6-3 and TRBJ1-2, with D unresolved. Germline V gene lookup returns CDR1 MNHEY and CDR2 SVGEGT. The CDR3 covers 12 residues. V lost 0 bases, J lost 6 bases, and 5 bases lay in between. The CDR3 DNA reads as TGTGCCAGCAGTTACTCGAAAAATGGCTACACCTTC. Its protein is CASSYSKNGYTF.

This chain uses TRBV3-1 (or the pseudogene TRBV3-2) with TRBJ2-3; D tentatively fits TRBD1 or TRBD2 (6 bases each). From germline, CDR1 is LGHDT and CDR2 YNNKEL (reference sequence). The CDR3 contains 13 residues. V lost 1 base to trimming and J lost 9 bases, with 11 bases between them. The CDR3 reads CASSQGGGGTQYF. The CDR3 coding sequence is TGTGCCAGCAGCCAAGGAGGGGGAGGCACGCAGTATTTT.

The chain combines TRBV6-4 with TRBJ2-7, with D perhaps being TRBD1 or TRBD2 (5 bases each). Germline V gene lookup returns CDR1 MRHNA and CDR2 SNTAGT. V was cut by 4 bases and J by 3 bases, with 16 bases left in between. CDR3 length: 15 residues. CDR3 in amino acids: CASSAGPSNYYEQYF. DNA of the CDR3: TGTGCCAGCAGTGCGGGACCTTCGAATTACTACGAGCAGTACTTC.

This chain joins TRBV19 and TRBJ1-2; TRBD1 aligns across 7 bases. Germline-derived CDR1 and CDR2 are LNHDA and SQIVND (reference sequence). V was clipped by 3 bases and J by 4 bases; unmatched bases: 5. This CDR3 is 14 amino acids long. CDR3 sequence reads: CASSIKDRLYGYTF. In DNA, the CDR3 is TGTGCCAGTAGTATCAAGGACAGGCTCTATGGCTACACCTTC.

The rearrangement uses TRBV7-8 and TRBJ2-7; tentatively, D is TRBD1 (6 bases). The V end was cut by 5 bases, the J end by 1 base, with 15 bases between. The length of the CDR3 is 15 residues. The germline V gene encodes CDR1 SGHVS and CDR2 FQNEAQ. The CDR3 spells CASSLGHLTSYEQYF. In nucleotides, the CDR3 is TGTGCCAGCAGCCTGGGACACCTTACTTCCTACGAGCAGTACTTC.

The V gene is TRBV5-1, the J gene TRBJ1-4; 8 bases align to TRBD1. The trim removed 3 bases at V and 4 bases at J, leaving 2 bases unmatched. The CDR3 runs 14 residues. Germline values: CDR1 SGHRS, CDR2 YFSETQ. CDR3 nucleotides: TGCGCCAGCAGCTCTGGACAGGGTAATGAAAAACTGTTTTTT. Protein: CASSSGQGNEKLFF. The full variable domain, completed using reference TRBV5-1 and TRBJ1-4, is KAGVTQTPRYLIKTRGQQVTLSCSPISGHRSVSWYQQTPGQGLQFLFEYFSETQRNKGNFPGRFSGRQFSNSRSEMNVSTLELGDSALYLCASSSGQGNEKLFFGSGTQLSVL.

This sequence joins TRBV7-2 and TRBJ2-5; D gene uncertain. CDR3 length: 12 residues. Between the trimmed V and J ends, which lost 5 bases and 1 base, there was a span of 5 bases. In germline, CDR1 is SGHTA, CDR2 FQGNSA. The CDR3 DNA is TGTGCCAGCAGCCAAAGCCAAGAGACCCAGTACTTC. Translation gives CASSQSQETQYF.

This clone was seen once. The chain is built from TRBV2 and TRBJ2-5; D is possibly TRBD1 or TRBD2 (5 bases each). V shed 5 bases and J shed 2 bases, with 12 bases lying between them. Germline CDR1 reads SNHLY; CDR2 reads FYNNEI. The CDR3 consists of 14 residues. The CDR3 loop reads CASSFMGEQETQYF. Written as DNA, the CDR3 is TGTGCCAGCAGTTTTATGGGGGAGCAAGAGACCCAGTACTTC.

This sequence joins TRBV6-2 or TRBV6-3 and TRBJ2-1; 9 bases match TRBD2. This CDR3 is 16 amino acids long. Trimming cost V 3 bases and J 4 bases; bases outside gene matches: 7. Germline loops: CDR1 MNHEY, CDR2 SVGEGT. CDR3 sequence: CASSYRAGGSYNEQFF. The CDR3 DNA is TGTGCCAGCAGTTATCGCGCGGGGGGGTCTTACAATGAGCAGTTCTTC.

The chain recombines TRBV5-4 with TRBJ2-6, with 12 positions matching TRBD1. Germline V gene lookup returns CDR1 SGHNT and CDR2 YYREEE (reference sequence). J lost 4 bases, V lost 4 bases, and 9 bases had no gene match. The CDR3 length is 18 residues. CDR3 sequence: CASSRRDRGQVGANVLTF. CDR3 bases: TGTGCCAGCAGCCGTCGGGACAGGGGGCAAGTAGGGGCCAACGTCCTGACTTTC.

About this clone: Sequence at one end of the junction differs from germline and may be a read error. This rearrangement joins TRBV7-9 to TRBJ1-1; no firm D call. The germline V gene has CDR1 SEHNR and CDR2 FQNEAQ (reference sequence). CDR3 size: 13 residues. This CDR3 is CASSTTSNTETFF. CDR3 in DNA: TGTGCCAGCAGCACCACTTCTAACACTGAAACTTTCTTT. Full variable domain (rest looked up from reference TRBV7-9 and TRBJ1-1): DTGVSQNPRHKITKRGQNVTFRCDPISEHNRLYWYRQTLGQGPEFLTYFQNEAQLEKSRLLSDRFSAERPKGSFSTLEIQRTEQGDSAMYLCASSTTSNTETFFGQGTRLTVV.

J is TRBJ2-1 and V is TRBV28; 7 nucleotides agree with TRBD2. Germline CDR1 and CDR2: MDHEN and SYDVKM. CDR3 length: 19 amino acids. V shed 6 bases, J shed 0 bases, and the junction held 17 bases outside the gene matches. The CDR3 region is CASRSLGGDADASYNEQFF. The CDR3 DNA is TGTGCCAGCAGGTCCTTGGGGGGGGACGCCGACGCCTCCTACAATGAGCAGTTCTTC.

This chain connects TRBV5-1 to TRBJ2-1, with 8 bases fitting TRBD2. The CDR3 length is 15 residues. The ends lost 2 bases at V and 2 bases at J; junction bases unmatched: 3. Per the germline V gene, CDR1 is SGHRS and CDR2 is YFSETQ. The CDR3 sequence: CASSFSGATYNEQFF. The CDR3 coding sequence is TGCGCCAGCAGCTTTAGCGGGGCTACCTACAATGAGCAGTTCTTC. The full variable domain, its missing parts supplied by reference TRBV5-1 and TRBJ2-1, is KAGVTQTPRYLIKTRGQQVTLSCSPISGHRSVSWYQQTPGQGLQFLFEYFSETQRNKGNFPGRFSGRQFSNSRSEMNVSTLELGDSALYLCASSFSGATYNEQFFGPGTRLTVL.

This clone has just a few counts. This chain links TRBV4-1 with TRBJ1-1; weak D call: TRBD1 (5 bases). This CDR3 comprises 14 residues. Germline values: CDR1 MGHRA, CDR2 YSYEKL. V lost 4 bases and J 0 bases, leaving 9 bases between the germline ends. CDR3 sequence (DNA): TGCGCCAGCAGCCCTCCGGGGGTGAACACTGAAGCTTTCTTT. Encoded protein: CASSPPGVNTEAFF.

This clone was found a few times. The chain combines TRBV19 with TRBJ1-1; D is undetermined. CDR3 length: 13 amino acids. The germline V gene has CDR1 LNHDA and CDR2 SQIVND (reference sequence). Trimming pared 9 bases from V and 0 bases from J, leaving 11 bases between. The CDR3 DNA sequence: TGTGCCAGCCAGAGAATCTTGAACACTGAAGCTTTCTTT. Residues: CASQRILNTEAFF.

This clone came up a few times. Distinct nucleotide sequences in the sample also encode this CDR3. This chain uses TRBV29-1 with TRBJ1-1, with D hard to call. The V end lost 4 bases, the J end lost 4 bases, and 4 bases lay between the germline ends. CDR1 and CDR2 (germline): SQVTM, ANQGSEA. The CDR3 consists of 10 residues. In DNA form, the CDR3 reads TGCAGCGTTGGTGTCACTGAAGCTTTCTTT. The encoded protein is CSVGVTEAFF.